These 22 T cell receptor beta chains came from one sample sequenced in a study of blood T cell repertoires in COVID-19. The data were produced by immunoSEQ multiplex PCR, yet TCRdb's version contains in-frame clones alone and is incomplete. The table has a few hundred thousand clones, 80% to 90% seen once. What was sequenced was PBMCs or T cells enriched from blood (not recorded which). The receptors here all came from a woman aged 50 to 60 who had been exposed to COVID-19.

The V and J genes are TRBV2 and TRBJ2-4, with D possibly matching TRBD1 (5 bases). Germline V gene data show CDR1 as SNHLY and CDR2 as FYNNEI. The CDR3 consists of 10 residues. The V gene lost 9 bases and the J gene lost 7 bases, with 7 bases spanning the gap. The CDR3: CASQGNIQYF. The CDR3 bases are TGTGCCAGTCAGGGTAACATTCAGTACTTC. The whole variable domain, remainder taken from reference TRBV2 and TRBJ2-4, is EPEVTQTPSHQVTQMGQEVILRCVPISNHLYFYWYRQILGQKVEFLVSFYNNEISEKSEIFDDQFSVERPDGSNFTLKIRSTKLEDSAMYFCASQGNIQYFGAGTRLSVL.

This chain uses TRBV9 with TRBJ2-1; 9 nucleotides match TRBD2. The germline V gene encodes CDR1 SGDLS and CDR2 YYNGEE. The CDR3 sequence is 14 residues long. Germline trimming cut 4 bases from V and 10 bases from J; bases unmatched to any gene: 9. The chain's CDR3 is CASSLGLASLEQFF. The CDR3 DNA is TGTGCCAGCAGCCTCGGACTAGCGAGTCTCGAGCAGTTCTTC.

The rearrangement joins TRBV6-4 to TRBJ1-5, with 10 bases matching TRBD1. CDR3 size: 17 residues. Germline V gene data show CDR1 as MRHNA and CDR2 as SNTAGT. The J segment lost 5 bases and the V segment lost 2 bases, leaving 9 bases of the junction unmatched. Here the CDR3 DNA reads TGTGCCAGCAGTGACCCCAAGACAGGGGGCGCCGATCAGCCCCAGCATTTT. It is translated as CASSDPKTGGADQPQHF.

With respect to this clone: A much larger clone is a single base away; this may be a read error. The rearrangement joins TRBV7-2 to TRBJ1-1; TRBD1 might be the D (6 bases). The germline V gene encodes CDR1 SGHTA and CDR2 FQGNSA. The CDR3 length is 13 residues. Trimming left V 3 bases short and J 4 bases short, with 9 bases between. The CDR3 bases are TGTGCCAGCAGCTTCAGCAGGGGCACTGAAGCTTTCTTT. It is translated as CASSFSRGTEAFF.

The chain couples TRBV30 to TRBJ2-3, with D possibly matching TRBD2 (5 bases). The CDR3 is made up of 15 amino acids. Trimming took 3 bases from V and 2 from J, leaving 15 bases between them. CDR1 and CDR2 from the germline V gene are GTSNPN and SVGIG (reference sequence). The DNA for the CDR3 is TGTGCCTGGAGACCTGGGAGTTCCTTCACAGATACGCAGTATTTT. Translation: CAWRPGSSFTDTQYF.

This clone was detected only a few times. This chain joins TRBV3-1 (or the pseudogene TRBV3-2) and TRBJ1-6; D is possibly TRBD1 (5 bases). Looked up from germline, CDR1 is LGHDT and CDR2 is YNNKEL (reference sequence). V lost 1 base, J lost 1 base, and 8 bases lay in between. The CDR3 sequence is 16 residues long. For the CDR3, the DNA is TGTGCCAGCAGCCAAGCAGGGATATCCTATAATTCACCCCTCCACTTT. Protein product: CASSQAGISYNSPLHF.

The chain employs TRBV20-1 and TRBJ1-4; the D gene is possibly TRBD1 (6 bases). This CDR3 comprises 15 residues. The ends were cut back, 3 bases at V and 4 bases at J, with 15 bases in the middle. Germline assignment: CDR1 DFQATT and CDR2 SNEGSKA (reference sequence). CDR3 coding DNA: TGCAGTGCTAGTCCGAGGACAGACCATAATGAAAAACTGTTTTTT. Its protein is CSASPRTDHNEKLFF.

J is TRBJ1-5 and V is TRBV19; 7 nucleotides align to TRBD1. J lost 0 bases, V lost 4 bases, and 0 bases had no gene match. The CDR3 spans 14 residues. Germline V lookup: CDR1 LNHDA, CDR2 SQIVND (reference sequence). The CDR3 bases are TGTGCCAGTAGTAGGACAGGTAGCAATCAGCCCCAGCATTTT. Encoded protein: CASSRTGSNQPQHF.

V is TRBV12-5 and J is TRBJ1-1, with TRBD1 as a possible D gene (6 bases). The CDR3 is 12 amino acids. Germline-derived CDR1 and CDR2 are LGHNT and FRNRAP. Deletions cut 0 bases from V and 10 bases from J, with 9 bases between. CDR3 region: CASGLVQGGAFF. The CDR3 DNA is TGTGCTAGTGGTTTGGTACAAGGGGGAGCTTTCTTT. Complete variable domain (other parts from reference TRBV12-5 and TRBJ1-1): DARVTQTPRHKVTEMGQEVTMRCQPILGHNTVFWYRQTMMQGLELLAYFRNRAPLDDSGMPKDRFSAEMPDATLATLKIQPSEPRDSAVYFCASGLVQGGAFFGQGTRLTVV.

This clone was detected only once. DNA for the CDR3: TGTGCCACTACCGGGACAGGGGAAGAGACCCAGTACTTC. It codes for CATTGTGEETQYF. The V call is TRBV12-3 or TRBV12-4, the J call TRBJ2-5; 10 bases agree with TRBD1. This CDR3 is built from 13 residues. V lost 10 bases to trimming and J lost 3 bases; unmatched junction nucleotides: 5.

Turning to this clone: A much larger clone is a single base away; this may be a read error. This CDR3 is also generated by other DNA sequences in the sample. The V call is TRBV12-3 or TRBV12-4, the J call TRBJ1-1, with D maybe TRBD1 (5 bases). Trimming pared 5 bases from V and 1 base from J, leaving 8 bases between. The CDR3 sequence is 13 residues long. The CDR3 region is CASSLTGNTEAFF. The DNA of the CDR3 is TGTGCCAGCAGTCTTACAGGGAACACTGAAGCTTTCTTT.

The rearrangement links TRBV18 to TRBJ2-2; no clear D. Germline V gene lookup returns CDR1 KGHSH and CDR2 LQKENI. V lost 2 bases to trimming and J lost 3 bases, with 4 bases between them. CDR3 length: 13 residues. CDR3 amino acids: CASSPTDTGELFF. CDR3 coding DNA: TGTGCCAGCTCACCAACAGACACCGGGGAGCTGTTTTTT.

This chain uses TRBV7-8 with TRBJ1-1; tentative D call: TRBD1 (5 bases). From germline, CDR1 is SGHVS and CDR2 FQNEAQ. The CDR3 consists of 13 residues. V was pared by 5 bases and J by 7 bases, with 14 bases between. CDR3 sequence (DNA): TGTGCCAGCAGCCCCGGGGGGGGTGGTGAAGCTTTCTTT. This translates into CASSPGGGGEAFF.

CDR3 loop: CASSPSSEYEQYF. CDR3 bases: TGTGCCAGCAGCCCATCGTCAGAATACGAGCAGTACTTC. The chain uses TRBV14 and TRBJ2-7, with D uncertain. Trimming cost V 4 bases and J 4 bases, with 11 bases left between them. This CDR3 region has 13 residues. Germline V gene sequence: CDR1 SGHDN, CDR2 FVKESK. Based on the CDR3 plus reference TRBV14 and TRBJ2-7, the full variable domain is EAGVTQFPSHSVIEKGQTVTLRCDPISGHDNLYWYRRVMGKEIKFLLHFVKESKQDESGMPNNRFLAERTGGTYSTLKVQPAELEDSGVYFCASSPSSEYEQYFGPGTRLTVT.

A remark on this clone: Other DNA sequences in this specimen translate into the identical CDR3. The chain couples TRBV5-8 to TRBJ1-3; 9 bases match TRBD1. Germline V gives CDR1 SGHTS, CDR2 YDEGEE. The CDR3 spans 15 residues. The ends lost 0 bases at V and 3 bases at J; junction bases unmatched: 1. Here the CDR3 DNA reads TGTGCCAGCAGCTTGGGACAGGGGGTTGGAAACACCATATATTTT. Its protein product is CASSLGQGVGNTIYF.

This chain joins TRBV5-8 and TRBJ1-1, with 7 positions matching TRBD1. Germline CDR1 is SGHTS and CDR2 is YDEGEE. CDR3 length: 13 residues. With 9 bases clipped from V and 4 bases from J, the junction kept 9 bases outside the gene matches. The CDR3 DNA follows: TGTGCCACAGACAGGGTTGGGGGCACTGAAGCTTTCTTT. Translated, it gives CATDRVGGTEAFF. The variable domain in full, with the rest retrieved from reference TRBV5-8 and TRBJ1-1, is EAGVTQSPTHLIKTRGQQATLRCSPISGHTSVYWYQQALGLGLQFLLWYDEGEERNRGNFPPRFSGRQFPNYSSELNVNALELEDSALYLCATDRVGGTEAFFGQGTRLTVV.

This chain links TRBV4-3 with TRBJ1-2; D may be TRBD1 (6 bases). This CDR3 is 14 amino acids long. V was clipped by 0 bases and J by 2 bases, with 7 bases between them. CDR1 is LGHNA, CDR2 YSLEER, per germline. Here the CDR3 DNA reads TGCGCCAGCAGCCAAGAAGACAGGAACTATGGCTACACCTTC. Protein sequence: CASSQEDRNYGYTF.

This sequence joins TRBV24-1 and TRBJ2-2; TRBD1 matches 7 bases. J gave up 6 bases and V 5 bases, and 2 bases lay outside the gene matches. The CDR3 length is 13 residues. CDR1 KGHDR and CDR2 SFDVKD come from the germline V gene. The CDR3 DNA reads TGTGCCACCAGTGTTCAGGGGGCCGGGGAGCTGTTTTTT. Translated: CATSVQGAGELFF.

Remarks on this clone: Relative to the germline gene, one junction end is altered; a read error may explain this. The chain employs TRBV7-2 and TRBJ2-5, with TRBD1 matching 7 bases. The CDR3 has 13 residues. Germline CDR1 reads SGHTA; CDR2 reads FQGNSA. DNA for the CDR3: TGTGCCAGCAGCGGACAGGTCCAAGGGACCCAGTACTTC. The encoded protein is CASSGQVQGTQYF.

This sequence joins TRBV5-6 and TRBJ2-3, with D unresolved. The germline V gene has CDR1 SGHDT and CDR2 YYEEEE. The CDR3 sequence is 14 residues long. The V and J ends lost 1 base and 0 bases respectively, with 6 bases between them. In DNA form, the CDR3 reads TGTGCCAGCAGCTTGCCTCCCAGCACAGATACGCAGTATTTT. Protein: CASSLPPSTDTQYF.

This clone was observed a single time. The V call is TRBV4-3, the J call TRBJ1-2; possible D gene TRBD1, 5 bases. The CDR3 consists of 15 residues. V was clipped by 0 bases and J by 3 bases, with 11 bases between them. The V gene's germline CDR1 is LGHNA and CDR2 YSLEER. CDR3 protein: CASSQEGRVDYGYTF. CDR3 DNA: TGCGCCAGCAGCCAAGAGGGCAGGGTAGACTATGGCTACACCTTC.

The rearrangement uses TRBV5-1 and TRBJ2-3, with 7 bases lining up with TRBD2. The V gene end was trimmed by 2 bases and the J gene end by 5 bases; junction bases not matched to a gene: 8. Germline V lookup: CDR1 SGHRS, CDR2 YFSETQ. The length of the CDR3 is 15 residues. The CDR3 protein is CASSLLGTGGDTQYF. The CDR3 DNA is TGCGCCAGCAGCTTACTAGGCACGGGGGGAGATACGCAGTATTTT.